One T cell receptor beta chain is described in this entry. The CDR3 totals 14 residues. Trimming shortened V by 4 bases and J by 4 bases, and 12 bases separated the two germline ends. CDR1 is LGHDT and CDR2 is YNNKEL in the germline V gene (reference sequence). It was with a sample-barcoded 5' primer and a J-beta primer mix that a second PCR of about 6 to 12 cycles was run. TCRdb used MiXCR to reprocess the 5' RACE reads, holding one entry per CDR3 protein. The repertoire has about 1.4 million distinct CDR3 sequences, almost 60% of them found once; the top ten carry roughly 6.3%. The sample belongs to a study of blood T cells in healthy people across ages. Donors were systemically healthy Caucasian individuals from Russia aged about 6 to 95 years. The authors extracted at least 6 micrograms of total RNA per sample.

Material: blood. This receptor was taken from a man aged 18 to 35 in good health. This chain uses TRBV3-1 with TRBJ2-3; D is unclear. In nucleotides, the CDR3 is TGTGCCAGCAGCCCTCAAGGTCTGGCAGATACGCAGTATTTT. It specifies CASSPQGLADTQYF.